This T cell receptor beta chain is from a study of OX40 agonist ivuxolimab in advanced cancers. Some clones are missing from TCRdb's copy, which holds only in-frame ones; the method was immunoSEQ multiplex PCR. This table has roughly 92,000 clones, around 90% appearing once. Germline V lookup: CDR1 MGHRA, CDR2 YSYEKL. The CDR3 contains 16 residues. The V and J ends lost 2 bases and 5 bases respectively, with 16 bases between them. This chain connects TRBV4-1 to TRBJ1-5; D is ambiguous. The sequence was collected from an adult with an advanced solid tumor such as melanoma, head and neck, liver or kidney cancer. This sample comprised CD4+ or CD8+ T cells sorted from blood, obtained in a trial of the OX40 agonist ivuxolimab. CDR3 loop: CASSQSPVGFDQPQHF. The CDR3 DNA reads TGCGCCAGCAGCCAATCCCCTGTGGGGTTTGATCAGCCCCAGCATTTT.